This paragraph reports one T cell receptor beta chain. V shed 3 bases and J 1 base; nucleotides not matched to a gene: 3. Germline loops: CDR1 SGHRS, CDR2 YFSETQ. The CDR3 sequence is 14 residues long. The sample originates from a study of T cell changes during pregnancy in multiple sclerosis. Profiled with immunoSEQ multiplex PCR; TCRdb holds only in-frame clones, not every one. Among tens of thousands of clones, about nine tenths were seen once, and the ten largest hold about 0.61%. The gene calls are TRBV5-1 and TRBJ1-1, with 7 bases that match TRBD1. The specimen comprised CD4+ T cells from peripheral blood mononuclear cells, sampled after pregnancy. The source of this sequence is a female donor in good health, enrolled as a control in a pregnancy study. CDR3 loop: CASSWGTANTEAFF. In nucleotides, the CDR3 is TGCGCCAGCAGCTGGGGGACAGCGAACACTGAAGCTTTCTTT.